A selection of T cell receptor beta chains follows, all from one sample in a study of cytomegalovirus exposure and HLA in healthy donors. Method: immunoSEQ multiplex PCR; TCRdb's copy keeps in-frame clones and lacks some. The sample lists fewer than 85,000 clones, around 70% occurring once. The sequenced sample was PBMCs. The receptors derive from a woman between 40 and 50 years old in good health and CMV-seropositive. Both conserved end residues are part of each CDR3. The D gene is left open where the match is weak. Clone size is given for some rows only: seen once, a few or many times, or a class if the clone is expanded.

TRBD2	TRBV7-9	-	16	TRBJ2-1	TGTGCCAGCAGCTTAGGGGTAGCGGGGGCCGACAATGAGCAGTTCTTC	CASSLGVAGADNEQFF
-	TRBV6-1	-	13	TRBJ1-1	TGTGCCAGCAGTGAGTGGTGGGGGGCTGAAGCTTTCTTT	CASSEWWGAEAFF
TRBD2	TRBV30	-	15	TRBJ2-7	TGTGCCTGGAGTAAATTGTCTAGCGGGAGATACGAGCAGTACTTC	CAWSKLSSGRYEQYF
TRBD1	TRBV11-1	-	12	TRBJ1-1	TGTGCCAGCAGCCCCGACAGGGAGGAAGCTTTCTTT	CASSPDREEAFF
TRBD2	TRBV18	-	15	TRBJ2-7	TGTGCCAGCTCACTAGCGGGCCAAAGCTCCTACGAGCAGTACTTC	CASSLAGQSSYEQYF
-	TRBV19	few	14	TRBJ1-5	TGTGCCAGTAGTAGGTTGAGGGGAGGTCAGCCCCAGCATTTT	CASSRLRGGQPQHF
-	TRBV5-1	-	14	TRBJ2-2	TGCGCCAGCCTTGCACCGGTGAACACCGGGGAGCTGTTTTTT	CASLAPVNTGELFF
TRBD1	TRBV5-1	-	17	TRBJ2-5	TGCGCCAGCAGCGTATCTCCCGGGACAGGGGGACGGGAGACCCAGTACTTC	CASSVSPGTGGRETQYF
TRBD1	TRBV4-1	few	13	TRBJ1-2	TGCGCCAGCAGCCCGGGACAGACATATGGCTACACCTTC	CASSPGQTYGYTF
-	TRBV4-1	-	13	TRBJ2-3	TGCGCCAGCAGCCAAGAATACACAGATACGCAGTATTTT	CASSQEYTDTQYF
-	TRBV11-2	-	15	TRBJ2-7	TGTGCCAGCAGCTTAGATATACAGGGACCCTACGAGCAGTACTTC	CASSLDIQGPYEQYF
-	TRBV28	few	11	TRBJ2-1	TGTGCCAGCAGTTCGGGTCTTGAGCAGTTCTTC	CASSSGLEQFF
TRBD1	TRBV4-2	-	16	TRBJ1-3	TGTGCCAGCAGCCAACCCGGGACAGCCTCTGGAAACACCATATATTTT	CASSQPGTASGNTIYF
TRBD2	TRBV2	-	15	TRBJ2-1	TGTGCCAGCAGGGAGGGACTAGCGGGAGGCCATGAGCAGTTCTTC	CASREGLAGGHEQFF
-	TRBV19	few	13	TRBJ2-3	TGTGCCAGTAGTATAGATTCAGCGGATACGCAGTATTTT	CASSIDSADTQYF
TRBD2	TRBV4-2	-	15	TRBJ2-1	TGTGCCAGCAGCCAAGACCCAAAAACTAGCGCCGAGCAGTTCTTC	CASSQDPKTSAEQFF
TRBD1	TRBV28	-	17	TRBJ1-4	TGTGCCAGCAGTTCCCACCGACAGGGTAGTGATAATGAAAAACTGTTTTTT	CASSSHRQGSDNEKLFF
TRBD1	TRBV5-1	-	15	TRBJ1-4	TGCGCCAGCAGCATGCGGACAGGGGTTGGGGAAAAACTGTTTTTT	CASSMRTGVGEKLFF
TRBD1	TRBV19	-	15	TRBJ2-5	TGTGCCAGACCGAGGAAGGGGGCGGGCCAAGAGACCCAGTACTTC	CARPRKGAGQETQYF
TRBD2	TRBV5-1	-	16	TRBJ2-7	TGCGCCAGCAGCTTGGTTTCCTCGACTAGCGGGAACGAGCAGTACTTC	CASSLVSSTSGNEQYF
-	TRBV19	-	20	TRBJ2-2	TGTGCCAGTACCTATCGGCCCCCTCGTCAGGGTGTTTTTTCGACCGGGGAGCTGTTTTTT	CASTYRPPRQGVFSTGELFF
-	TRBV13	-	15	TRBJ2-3	TGTGCCAGCAGCTTAGCGCTATCTCTTGCAGATACGCAGTATTTT	CASSLALSLADTQYF
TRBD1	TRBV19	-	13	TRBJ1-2	TGTGCCAGTAGATTACAGGGGTTGGATGGCTACACCTTC	CASRLQGLDGYTF
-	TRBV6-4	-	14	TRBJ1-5	TGTGCCAGCAGTCCAGAAGGGGGCAATCAGCCCCAGCATTTT	CASSPEGGNQPQHF
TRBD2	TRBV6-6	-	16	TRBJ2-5	TGTGCCAGCAGCCCGGTTCTAGCGGATCCCCAAGAGACCCAGTACTTC	CASSPVLADPQETQYF
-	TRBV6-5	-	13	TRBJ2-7	TGTGCCAGCAGTAAAGCCCTCTTCTACGAGCAGTACTTC	CASSKALFYEQYF
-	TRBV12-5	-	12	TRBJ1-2	TGTGCTAGTGGTTTAGAGGGTGGCGGCTACACCTTC	CASGLEGGGYTF
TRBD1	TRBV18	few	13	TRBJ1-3	TGTGCCGGACGACAGGGGGAAGGAAACACCATATATTTT	CAGRQGEGNTIYF
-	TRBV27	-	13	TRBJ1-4	TGTGCCAGCAGTTTAGTTCAGGGTGAAAAACTGTTTTTT	CASSLVQGEKLFF
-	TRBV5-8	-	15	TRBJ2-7	TGTGCCAGCAGCTCCCAGGCAAGGGGAACCTACGAGCAGTACTTC	CASSSQARGTYEQYF
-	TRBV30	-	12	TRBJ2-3	TGTGCCTGGAGTGTCCAGGGGGATACGCAGTATTTT	CAWSVQGDTQYF
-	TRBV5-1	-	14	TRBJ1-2	TGCGCCAGCAGCTTGGACAGCAAGGACTATGGCTACACCTTC	CASSLDSKDYGYTF
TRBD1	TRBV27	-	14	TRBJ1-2	TGTGCCAGCAGTCCCCAGGACAGGGTCTATGGCTACACCTTC	CASSPQDRVYGYTF
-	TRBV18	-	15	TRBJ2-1	TGTGCCAGCTCACCGGATCAGGGCGATTACAATGAGCAGTTCTTC	CASSPDQGDYNEQFF
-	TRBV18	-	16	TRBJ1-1	TGTGCCAGCTCACCACCCCTAACAGGGATGAACACTGAAGCTTTCTTT	CASSPPLTGMNTEAFF